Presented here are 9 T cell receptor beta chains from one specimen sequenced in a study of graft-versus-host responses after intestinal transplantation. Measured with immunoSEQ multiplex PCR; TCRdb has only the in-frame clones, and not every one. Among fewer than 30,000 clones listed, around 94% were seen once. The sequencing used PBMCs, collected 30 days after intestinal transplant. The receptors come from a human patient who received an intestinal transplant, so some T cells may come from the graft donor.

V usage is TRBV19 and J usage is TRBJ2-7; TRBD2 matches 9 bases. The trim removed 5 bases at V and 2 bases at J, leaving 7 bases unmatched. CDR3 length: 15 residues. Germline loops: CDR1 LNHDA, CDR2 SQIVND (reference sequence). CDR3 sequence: CASSRLAAQTYEQYF. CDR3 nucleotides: TGTGCCAGTAGTCGACTAGCGGCTCAAACCTACGAGCAGTACTTC.

The CDR3 bases are TGCGCCAGCACCGGGGGGACAGGGACTACCTACGAGCAGTACTTC. Translated, it gives CASTGGTGTTYEQYF. V is TRBV10-2 and J is TRBJ2-7; 9 bases fit TRBD1. CDR3 length equals 15 residues. The V gene's germline CDR1 is WSHSY and CDR2 SAAADI. With 7 bases clipped from V and 2 bases from J, the junction kept 9 bases outside the gene matches.

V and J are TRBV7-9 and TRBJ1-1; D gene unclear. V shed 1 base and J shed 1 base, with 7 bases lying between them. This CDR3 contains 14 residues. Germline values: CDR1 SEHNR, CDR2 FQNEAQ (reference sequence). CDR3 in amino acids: CASSLGGGNTEAFF. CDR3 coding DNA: TGTGCCAGCAGCTTAGGGGGTGGGAACACTGAAGCTTTCTTT.

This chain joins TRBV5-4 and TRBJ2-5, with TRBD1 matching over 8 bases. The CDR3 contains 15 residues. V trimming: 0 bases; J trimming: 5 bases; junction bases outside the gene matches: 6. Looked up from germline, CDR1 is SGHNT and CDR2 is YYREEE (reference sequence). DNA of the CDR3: TGTGCCAGCAGCTTGGGACAGGGGCTTTCGGAGACCCAGTACTTC. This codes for CASSLGQGLSETQYF.

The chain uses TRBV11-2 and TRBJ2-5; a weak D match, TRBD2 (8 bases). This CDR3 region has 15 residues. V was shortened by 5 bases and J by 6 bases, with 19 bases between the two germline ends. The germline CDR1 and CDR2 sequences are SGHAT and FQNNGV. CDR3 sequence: CASSRREGAVQTQYF. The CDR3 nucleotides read TGTGCCAGCAGCCGACGGGAGGGGGCTGTACAGACCCAGTACTTC.

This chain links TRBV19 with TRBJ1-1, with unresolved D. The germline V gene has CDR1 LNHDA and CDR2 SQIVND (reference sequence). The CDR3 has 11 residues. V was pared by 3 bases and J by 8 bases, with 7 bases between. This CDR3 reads CASSIGREAFF. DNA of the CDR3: TGTGCCAGTAGTATTGGCAGGGAAGCTTTCTTT.

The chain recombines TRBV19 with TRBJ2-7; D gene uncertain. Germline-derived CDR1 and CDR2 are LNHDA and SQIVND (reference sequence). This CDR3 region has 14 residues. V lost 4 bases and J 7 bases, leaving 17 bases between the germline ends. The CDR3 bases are TGTGCCAGTAGTAGAGAAGGGTTGGCGGATGAGCAGTACTTC. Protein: CASSREGLADEQYF. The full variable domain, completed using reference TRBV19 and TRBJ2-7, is DGGITQSPKYLFRKEGQNVTLSCEQNLNHDAMYWYRQDPGQGLRLIYYSQIVNDFQKGDIAEGYSVSREKKESFPLTVTSAQKNPTAFYLCASSREGLADEQYFGPGTRLTVT.

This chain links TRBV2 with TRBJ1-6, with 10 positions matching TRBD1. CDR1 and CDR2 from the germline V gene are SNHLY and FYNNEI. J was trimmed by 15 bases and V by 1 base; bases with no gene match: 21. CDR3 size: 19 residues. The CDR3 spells CASSEVPVVRDRGSSRLHF. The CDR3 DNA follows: TGTGCCAGCAGTGAAGTTCCCGTAGTCCGGGACAGGGGTAGTAGCCGCCTCCACTTT.

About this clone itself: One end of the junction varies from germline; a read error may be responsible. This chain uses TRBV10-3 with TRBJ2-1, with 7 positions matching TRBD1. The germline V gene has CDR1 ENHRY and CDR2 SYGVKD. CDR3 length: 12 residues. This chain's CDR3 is CAISDRDNGQFF. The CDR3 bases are TGTGCCATCAGCGACAGGGACAATGGGCAGTTCTTC.